This T cell receptor beta chain was identified in a study of T cells after yellow fever vaccination. Study summary: Preparation of the low-cell-number fractions used SMART-Seq v4 Ultra Low Input.

Broader study findings: Most primary-vaccination clones reappeared after the booster (around 95% CD4, roughly 90% CD8). Clonotypes appearing in both CD4 and CD8 compartments existed, and their share was small.

Germline CDR1 and CDR2: WSHSY and SAAADI. The CDR3 has 15 amino acids. With 6 bases clipped from V and 2 bases from J, the junction kept 6 bases outside the gene matches. This clonotype was recorded a few times. As yet, its antigen is unknown. From the 5' RACE reads, TCRdb called clonotypes with MiXCR, one entry per CDR3 protein. Found here are nearly 550,000 distinct CDR3 sequences, around 21% of them singletons; the top ten hold 13% to 15%. V gene TRBV10-2 combines with J gene TRBJ2-3; 9 nucleotides match TRBD1. This specimen was PBMCs, taken 15 days after the yellow fever booster vaccination. The receptor was isolated from a man aged 25-45 years who received the YFV17D yellow fever vaccine. The CDR3 DNA follows: TGCGCCAGCAGCGGACAGGGGACAAACACAGATACGCAGTATTTT. It yields the protein CASSGQGTNTDTQYF.